This TCR beta chain came from a study of T cells after yellow fever vaccination. In germline, CDR1 is ENHRY, CDR2 SYGVKD. The V and J ends lost 7 bases and 4 bases respectively, with 7 bases between them. The CDR3 runs 12 residues. TCR cDNA was made by 5'RACE template switching, adding a universal primer site and UMIs. TCRdb used MiXCR to reprocess the 5' RACE reads, holding one entry per CDR3 protein. This table has some 560,000 distinct CDR3 sequences, less than 20% appearing once. Study-level findings and limits: Booster sampling recovered most clones from primary vaccination (under 97% CD4, roughly 86% CD8).

There are a few counts of this clonotype. Its antigen is not known. The V call is TRBV10-3, the J call TRBJ2-2; D remains ambiguous. The sample was PBMCs, taken 15 days after the yellow fever booster vaccination. This receptor was taken from a man younger than 40 who received the YFV17D yellow fever vaccine. The CDR3 here is CAIMGGTGELFF. CDR3 DNA sequence: TGTGCCATCATGGGTGGCACCGGGGAGCTGTTTTTT.